The clone carrying this TCR beta chain was seen more than once but under ten times. Its antigen is still unknown. Gene names refer to mouse genes. The read ends 1 residue early relative to the CDR3; the germline J gene fills the gap. The record originates from a study of tissue T cells after allogeneic stem cell transplantation. The CDR3 consists of 11 residues. Per the germline V gene, CDR1 is NNHDY and CDR2 is SYVADS. V was pared by 5 bases and J by 3 bases, with 3 bases between. General study points: Only a limited share of tissue TCRs appeared in blood or spleen. Anatomically similar tissues had similar TCR repertoires within each patient.

Sequencing of TCRbeta CDR3 at survey depth gave sequences and template counts. Using immunoSEQ multiplex PCR, the repertoire was profiled, and TCRdb retains in-frame clones only, with some absent. The sample holds around 17,000 clones, under 80% seen once. The sample taken for sequencing was spleen. The TCR was taken from a female BALB/c mouse in good health. The strain's MHC type: H2-d. The chain carries TRBV13-3 and TRBJ1-3; D remains unclear. CDR3 amino acids: CASRGGNTLYF. The CDR3 DNA, read in part, is TGTGCCAGCAGGGGTGGAAATACGCTCTAT.